This TCR beta chain was sequenced in a study of shared clonotypes between healthy human individuals. Study at large: Donors had three CD4 naive, three CD4 memory, two CD8 naive and one CD8 memory plate apiece.

CD4+ cell separation produced CD45RA+ naive and CD45RA-negative memory subsets. As regards this clone: What it recognizes is unknown.

Germline lookup yields CDR1 SGHRS and CDR2 YFSETQ. The CDR3 consists of 15 residues. V trimming: 6 bases; J trimming: 5 bases; junction bases outside the gene matches: 6. The study's findings and limits: Among donors, clonotype sharing was expected to be affected by sequencing depth. Only blood samples were collected, and tissue repertoires likely differ.

Using immunoSEQ multiplex PCR, the repertoire was profiled, and TCRdb retains in-frame clones only, with some absent. The sample lists around 700,000 clones, approximately 75% seen once, with 1.8% in the top ten. The V gene is TRBV5-1, the J gene TRBJ2-2; TRBD1 matches 11 bases. The clonotype comes from a woman in her thirties in good health. The sample consisted of memory CD4+ T cells sorted from blood. Subset of the sample: CD45RA-negative fraction. The CDR3, as DNA: TGCGCCAGCAAGGACAGGGGGCCGGGGACCGGGGAGCTGTTTTTT. The encoded protein is CASKDRGPGTGELFF.